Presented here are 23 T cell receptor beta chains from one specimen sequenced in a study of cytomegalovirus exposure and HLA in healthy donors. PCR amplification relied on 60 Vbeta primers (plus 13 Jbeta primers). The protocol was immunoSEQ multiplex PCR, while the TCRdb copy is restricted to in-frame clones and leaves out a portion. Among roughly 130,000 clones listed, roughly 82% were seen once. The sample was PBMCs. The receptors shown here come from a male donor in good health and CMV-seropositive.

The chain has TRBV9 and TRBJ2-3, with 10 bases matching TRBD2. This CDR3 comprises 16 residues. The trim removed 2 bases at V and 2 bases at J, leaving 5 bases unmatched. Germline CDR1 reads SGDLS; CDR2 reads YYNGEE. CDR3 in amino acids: CASSVATSGITDTQYF. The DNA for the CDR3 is TGTGCCAGCAGCGTCGCCACTAGCGGGATCACAGATACGCAGTATTTT.

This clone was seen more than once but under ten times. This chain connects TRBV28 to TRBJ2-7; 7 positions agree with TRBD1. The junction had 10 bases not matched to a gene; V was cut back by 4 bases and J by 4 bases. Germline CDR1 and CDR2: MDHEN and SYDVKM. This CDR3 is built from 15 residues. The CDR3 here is CASSSGQGVSYEQYF. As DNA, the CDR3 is TGTGCCAGCAGTTCTGGCCAGGGGGTTTCTTACGAGCAGTACTTC. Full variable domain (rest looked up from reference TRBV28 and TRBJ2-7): DVKVTQSSRYLVKRTGEKVFLECVQDMDHENMFWYRQDPGLGLRLIYFSYDVKMKEKGDIPEGYSVSREKKERFSLILESASTNQTSMYLCASSSGQGVSYEQYFGPGTRLTVT.

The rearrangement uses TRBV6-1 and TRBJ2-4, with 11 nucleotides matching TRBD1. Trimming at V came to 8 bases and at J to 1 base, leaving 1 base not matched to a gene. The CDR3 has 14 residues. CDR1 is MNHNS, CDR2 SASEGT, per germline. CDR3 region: CASGDRGAKNIQYF. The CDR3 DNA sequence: TGTGCCAGCGGGGACAGGGGGGCCAAAAACATTCAGTACTTC.

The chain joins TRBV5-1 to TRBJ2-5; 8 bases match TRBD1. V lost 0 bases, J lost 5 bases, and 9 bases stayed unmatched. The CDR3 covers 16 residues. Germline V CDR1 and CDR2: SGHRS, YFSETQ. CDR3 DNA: TGCGCCAGCAGCTTGGCAGGGGGCCACGCCCCGGAGACCCAGTACTTC. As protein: CASSLAGGHAPETQYF.

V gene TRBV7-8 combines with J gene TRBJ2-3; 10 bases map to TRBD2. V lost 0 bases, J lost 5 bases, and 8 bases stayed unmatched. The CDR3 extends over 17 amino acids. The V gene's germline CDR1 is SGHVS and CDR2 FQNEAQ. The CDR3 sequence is CASSLAKGASGRDTQYF. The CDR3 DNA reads TGTGCCAGCAGCTTAGCCAAGGGGGCTAGCGGGAGAGATACGCAGTATTTT.

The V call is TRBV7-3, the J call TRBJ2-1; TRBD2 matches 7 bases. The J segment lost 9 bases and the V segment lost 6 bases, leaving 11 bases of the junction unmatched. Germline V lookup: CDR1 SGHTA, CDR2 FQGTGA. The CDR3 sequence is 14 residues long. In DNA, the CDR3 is TGTGCCAGCAGTTCCGGGCGGGAGTATGGTGAGCAGTTCTTC. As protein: CASSSGREYGEQFF.

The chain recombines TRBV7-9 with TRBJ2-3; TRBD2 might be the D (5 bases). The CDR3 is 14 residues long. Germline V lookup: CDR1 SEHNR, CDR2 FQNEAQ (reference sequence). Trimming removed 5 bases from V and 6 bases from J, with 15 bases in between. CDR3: CASSPQSGADTQYF. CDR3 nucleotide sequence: TGTGCCAGCAGCCCCCAGAGCGGCGCCGATACGCAGTATTTT.

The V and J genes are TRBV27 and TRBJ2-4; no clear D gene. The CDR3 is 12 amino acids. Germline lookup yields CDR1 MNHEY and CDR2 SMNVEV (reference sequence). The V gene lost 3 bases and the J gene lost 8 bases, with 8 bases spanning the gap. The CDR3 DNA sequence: TGTGCCAGCAGTTTCCTCCGGGACATTCAGTACTTC. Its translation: CASSFLRDIQYF.

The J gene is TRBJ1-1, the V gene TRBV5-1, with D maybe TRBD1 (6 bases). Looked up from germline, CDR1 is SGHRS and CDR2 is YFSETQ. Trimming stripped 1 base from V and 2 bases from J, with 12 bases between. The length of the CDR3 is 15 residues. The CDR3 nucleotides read TGCGCCAGCAGCTTGATCAGGGGCGCTAACACTGAAGCTTTCTTT. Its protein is CASSLIRGANTEAFF.

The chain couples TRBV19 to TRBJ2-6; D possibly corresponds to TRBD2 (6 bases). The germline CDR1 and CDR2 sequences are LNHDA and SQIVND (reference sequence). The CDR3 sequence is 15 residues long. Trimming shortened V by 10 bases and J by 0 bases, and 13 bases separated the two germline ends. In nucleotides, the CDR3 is TGTGCCACCCAAATCGGGGGCTCTGGGGCCAACGTCCTGACTTTC. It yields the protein CATQIGGSGANVLTF.

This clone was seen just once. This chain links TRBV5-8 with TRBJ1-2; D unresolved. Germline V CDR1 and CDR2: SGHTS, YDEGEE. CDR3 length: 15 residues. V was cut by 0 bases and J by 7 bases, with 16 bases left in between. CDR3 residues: CASSLAYAHRLGYTF. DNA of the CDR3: TGTGCCAGCAGCTTGGCCTACGCCCATCGCCTTGGCTACACCTTC.

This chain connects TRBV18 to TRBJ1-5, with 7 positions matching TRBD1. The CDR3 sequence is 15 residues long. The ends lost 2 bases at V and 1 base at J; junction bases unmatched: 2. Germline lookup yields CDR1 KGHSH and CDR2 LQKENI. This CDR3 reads CASSPKGQSNQPQHF. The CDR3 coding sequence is TGTGCCAGCTCACCAAAGGGACAGAGCAATCAGCCCCAGCATTTT.

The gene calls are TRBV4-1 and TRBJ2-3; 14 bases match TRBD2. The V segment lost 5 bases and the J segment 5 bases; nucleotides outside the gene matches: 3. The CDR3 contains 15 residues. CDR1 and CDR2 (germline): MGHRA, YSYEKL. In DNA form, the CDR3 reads TGCGCCAGCAGCGAAGGACTAGCGGGAGGAGATACGCAGTATTTT. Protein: CASSEGLAGGDTQYF.

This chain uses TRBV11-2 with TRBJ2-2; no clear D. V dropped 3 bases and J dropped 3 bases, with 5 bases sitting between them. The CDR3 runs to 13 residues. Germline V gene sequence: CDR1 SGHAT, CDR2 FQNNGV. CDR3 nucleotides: TGTGCCAGCAGCTTGAGGTACACCGGGGAGCTGTTTTTT. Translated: CASSLRYTGELFF.

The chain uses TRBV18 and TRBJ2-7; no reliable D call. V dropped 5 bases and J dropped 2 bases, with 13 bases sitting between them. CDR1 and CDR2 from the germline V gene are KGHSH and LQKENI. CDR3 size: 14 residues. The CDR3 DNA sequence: TGTGCCAGCTCATTTACAGAGTTGGCCTACGAGCAGTACTTC. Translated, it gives CASSFTELAYEQYF.

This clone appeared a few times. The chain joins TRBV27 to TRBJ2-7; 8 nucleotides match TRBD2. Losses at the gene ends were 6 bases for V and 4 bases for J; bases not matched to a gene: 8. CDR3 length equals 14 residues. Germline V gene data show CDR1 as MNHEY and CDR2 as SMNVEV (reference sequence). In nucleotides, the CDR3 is TGTGCCAGCAGACTTCGGGAGGGCGGGTACGAGCAGTACTTC. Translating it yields CASRLREGGYEQYF.

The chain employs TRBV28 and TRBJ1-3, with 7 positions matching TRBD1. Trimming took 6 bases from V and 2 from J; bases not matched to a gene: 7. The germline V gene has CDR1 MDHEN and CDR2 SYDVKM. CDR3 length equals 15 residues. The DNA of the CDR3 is TGTGCCAGCAGGGAACAGGGGAAAGCTGGAAACACCATATATTTT. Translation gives CASREQGKAGNTIYF.

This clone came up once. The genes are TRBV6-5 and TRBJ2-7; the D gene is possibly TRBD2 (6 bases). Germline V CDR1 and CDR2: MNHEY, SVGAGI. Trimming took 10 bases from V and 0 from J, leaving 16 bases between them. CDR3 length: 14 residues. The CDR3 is CATSLAVSSYEQYF. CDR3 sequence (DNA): TGTGCCACCTCTTTAGCGGTGAGCTCCTACGAGCAGTACTTC.

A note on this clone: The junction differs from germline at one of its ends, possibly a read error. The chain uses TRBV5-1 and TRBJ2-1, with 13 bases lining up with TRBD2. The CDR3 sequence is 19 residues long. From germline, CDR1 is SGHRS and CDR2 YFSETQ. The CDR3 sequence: CASSTGLAGEVPAYNERFF. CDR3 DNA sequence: TGCGCCAGCAGCACTGGACTAGCGGGAGAAGTACCGGCCTACAATGAGCGGTTCTTC.

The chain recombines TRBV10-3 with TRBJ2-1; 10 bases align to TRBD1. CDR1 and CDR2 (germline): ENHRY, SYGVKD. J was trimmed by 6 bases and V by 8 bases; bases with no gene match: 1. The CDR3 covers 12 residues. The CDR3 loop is CAIGQGGNEQFF. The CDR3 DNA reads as TGTGCCATCGGACAGGGGGGCAATGAGCAGTTCTTC.

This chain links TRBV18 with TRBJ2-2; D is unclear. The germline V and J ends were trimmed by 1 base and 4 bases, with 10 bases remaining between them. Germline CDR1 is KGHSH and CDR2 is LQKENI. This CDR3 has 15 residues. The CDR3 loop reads CASSPLSVGTGELFF. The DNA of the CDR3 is TGTGCCAGCTCACCACTGAGTGTCGGCACCGGGGAGCTGTTTTTT. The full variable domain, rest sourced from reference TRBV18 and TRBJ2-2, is NAGVMQNPRHLVRRRGQEARLRCSPMKGHSHVYWYRQLPEEGLKFMVYLQKENIIDESGMPKERFSAEFPKEGPSILRIQQVVRGDSAAYFCASSPLSVGTGELFFGEGSRLTVL.

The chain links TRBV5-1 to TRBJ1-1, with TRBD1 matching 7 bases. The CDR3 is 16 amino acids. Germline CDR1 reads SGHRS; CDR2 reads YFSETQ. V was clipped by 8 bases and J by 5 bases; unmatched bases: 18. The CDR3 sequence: CASRRAYRGPRTEAFF. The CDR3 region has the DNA TGCGCCAGTCGCCGGGCGTACAGGGGACCGAGGACTGAAGCTTTCTTT.

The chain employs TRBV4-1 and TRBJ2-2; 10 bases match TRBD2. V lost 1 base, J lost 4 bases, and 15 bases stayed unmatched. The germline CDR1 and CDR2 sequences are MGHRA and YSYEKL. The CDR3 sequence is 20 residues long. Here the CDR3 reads CASSQADVEREGRGTGELFF. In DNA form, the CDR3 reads TGCGCCAGCAGCCAAGCGGACGTGGAGCGGGAGGGCCGAGGCACCGGGGAGCTGTTTTTT.